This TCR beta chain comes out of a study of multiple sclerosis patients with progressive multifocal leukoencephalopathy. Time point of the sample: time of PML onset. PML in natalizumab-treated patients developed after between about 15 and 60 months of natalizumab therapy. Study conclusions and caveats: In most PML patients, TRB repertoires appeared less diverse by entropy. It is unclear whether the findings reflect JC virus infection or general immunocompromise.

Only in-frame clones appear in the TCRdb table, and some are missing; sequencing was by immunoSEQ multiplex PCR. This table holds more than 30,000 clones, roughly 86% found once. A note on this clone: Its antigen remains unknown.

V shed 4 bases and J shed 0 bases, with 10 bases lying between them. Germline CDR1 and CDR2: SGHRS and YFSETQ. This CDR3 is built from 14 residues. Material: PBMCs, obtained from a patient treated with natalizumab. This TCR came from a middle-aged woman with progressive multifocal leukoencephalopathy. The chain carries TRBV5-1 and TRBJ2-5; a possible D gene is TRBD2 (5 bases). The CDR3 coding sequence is TGCGCCAGCAGCCTAGCCGGGAACCAAGAGACCCAGTACTTC. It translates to CASSLAGNQETQYF.